This T cell receptor beta chain was profiled in a study of blood T cells in healthy people across ages. Findings and limits, study-wide: Older age coincided with a roughly linear decline in TCR beta diversity per million T cells.

A second about 6 to 11 cycle PCR used barcoded and J-beta primers. TCRdb independently ran MiXCR on the 5' RACE reads; one entry per CDR3 protein. The sample contains 800,000 to 950,000 distinct CDR3 sequences, almost 30% of which appear only once. With regard to this clonotype: The antigen is unknown.

Germline CDR1 reads SGHKS; CDR2 reads YYEKEE (reference sequence). V lost 1 base, J lost 13 bases, and 12 bases lay in between. The CDR3 contains 12 residues. These data also featured in a second study, about T cells of mothers and their children. That source notes: Sequencing got over 9.5 million TCR beta CDR3 reads from each mother and approximately 3 million from each child. For unrelated pairs as for related ones, thymic selection shapes TCR recombination output similarly. Slightly, though not significantly, more overlap was seen in related than in unrelated mother-child pairs.

V is TRBV5-5 and J is TRBJ2-1; D unresolved. The source of this sequence is a woman aged 40 to 50 in good health. Sequenced input: blood. The CDR3 nucleotides read TGTGCCAGCAGCTTGTTAGAGGTTGGACAGTTCTTC. Its translation is CASSLLEVGQFF.